Reported below is one TCR beta chain. Its antigen is still unknown. The source of the sample is a study of beta chain features in type 1 diabetes. Looking at the study overall: All samples together contributed 95 million to 110 million sorted cells for examination. Study findings and constraints: Among patients, naive, central memory and Treg TCRB repertoires appeared more similar than among healthy donors. Moderate but significant shortening of TCRB CDR3s was recorded in all four CD4+ subsets from Type 1 diabetes patients.

Reverse transcribing all isolated RNA meant expressed TCRB transcripts were sequenced. Measured with immunoSEQ multiplex PCR; TCRdb has only the in-frame clones, and not every one. Of a few hundred thousand clones detected, around 13% appear once; the ten largest clones hold approximately 0.018%. This sequence was found in a man aged 25-45 years with type 1 diabetes. The material sequenced was naive CD4+ T cells from blood.

The CDR3 reads CASTINTGELFF. The CDR3 coding sequence is TGTGCCAGCACTATTAACACCGGGGAGCTGTTTTTT. The chain is built from TRBV6-1 and TRBJ2-2; D ambiguous. V lost 7 bases to trimming and J lost 2 bases, with 5 bases between them. Germline V gene lookup returns CDR1 MNHNS and CDR2 SASEGT. This CDR3 spans 12 amino acids.